Following are 23 T cell receptor beta chains from one sample sequenced in a study of sequential checkpoint blockade in melanoma. Treatment reported: randomized to nivolumab then ipilimumab (arm A) or the reverse (arm B). TCRdb keeps only in-frame clones here, not all; method: immunoSEQ multiplex PCR. The profile shows several thousand clones, around 30% of them singletons. Here the sequenced sample was tumor tissue (inferred from file names), taken from a patient given nivolumab and ipilimumab in sequence. The origin of the receptors is a human donor with melanoma.

Written as DNA, the CDR3 is TGTGCCACCTCAGGGGTTAGATATGGCTACACCTTC. Translation: CATSGVRYGYTF. This chain connects TRBV6-4 to TRBJ1-2; D perhaps matches TRBD1 (6 bases). The CDR3 length is 12 residues. CDR1 and CDR2 from the germline V gene are MRHNA and SNTAGT. The ends were cut back, 10 bases at V and 5 bases at J, with 14 bases in the middle.

J is TRBJ2-7 and V is TRBV18; a weak D match, TRBD1 (5 bases). This CDR3 is built from 12 residues. Deletions cut 2 bases from V and 4 bases from J, with 6 bases between. Germline CDR1 is KGHSH and CDR2 is LQKENI. CDR3 bases: TGTGCCAGCTCACCAGCAGGGTACGAGCAGTACTTC. It codes for CASSPAGYEQYF.

By its share, this clone is medium-sized. The chain uses TRBV28 and TRBJ2-2; D gene ambiguous. Germline V gene lookup returns CDR1 MDHEN and CDR2 SYDVKM. V lost 5 bases and J 0 bases, leaving 13 bases between the germline ends. CDR3 length equals 16 residues. DNA of the CDR3: TGTGCCAGCAGTCCCTGGGCGAATCCGAACACCGGGGAGCTGTTTTTT. Translated: CASSPWANPNTGELFF.

In nucleotides, the CDR3 is TGCGCCAGCAGCCTAGACACCTCTGGAAACACCATATATTTT. Translated, it gives CASSLDTSGNTIYF. The chain is built from TRBV5-1 and TRBJ1-3; D not certain. Germline-derived CDR1 and CDR2 are SGHRS and YFSETQ. The CDR3 has 14 residues. V lost 4 bases to trimming and J lost 0 bases, with 8 bases between them.

This chain links TRBV11-3 with TRBJ2-5, with a weak D call TRBD2 (5 bases). The CDR3 runs 15 residues. The germline V and J ends were trimmed by 4 bases and 5 bases, with 17 bases remaining between them. Germline CDR1 SGHNT, CDR2 YENEEA. This chain's CDR3 is CASSSWAGSRETQYF. CDR3 in DNA: TGTGCCAGCAGCTCCTGGGCGGGCTCACGGGAGACCCAGTACTTC.

This clone is medium-sized by share. The CDR3 coding sequence is TGTGCCAGCAGTCTGTTAGCGGAGAGGGATACGCAGTATTTT. Its translation is CASSLLAERDTQYF. The chain carries TRBV6-8 and TRBJ2-3; D perhaps matches TRBD2 (6 bases). CDR1 is MNHGY and CDR2 is SAAAGT in the germline V gene. V was shortened by 5 bases and J by 6 bases, with 15 bases between the two germline ends. This CDR3 has 14 residues.

This clone was counted between two and nine times. The gene calls are TRBV7-5 and TRBJ2-5; TRBD2, the table's D call, lacks a check against the DNA. TRBV7-5 is termed a pseudogene. The CDR3 sequence is 17 residues long. CDR3 sequence: CASSRGTFRGYQETQYF. In nucleotides, the CDR3 is TGTGCCAGCAGCCGCGGGACTTTCCGGGGGTACCAAGAGACCCAGTACTTC.

This clone came up once. The rearrangement joins TRBV25-1 to TRBJ2-7, with 12 bases matching TRBD1. V trimming: 7 bases; J trimming: 6 bases; junction bases outside the gene matches: 4. CDR1 and CDR2 from the germline V gene are MGHDK and SYGVNS. The CDR3 is made up of 13 amino acids. The CDR3 region has the DNA TGTGCCAGCAAGGGACAGGGGGCGGGCGAGCAGTACTTC. Translation: CASKGQGAGEQYF.

V usage is TRBV9 and J usage is TRBJ2-1; perhaps TRBD1 as D (5 bases). CDR1 and CDR2 (germline): SGDLS, YYNGEE. Trimming pared 0 bases from V and 3 bases from J, leaving 10 bases between. The length of the CDR3 is 15 residues. The CDR3 region has the DNA TGTGCCAGCAGCGTAGAATCAGGGAACTACAATGAGCAGTTCTTC. Its translation: CASSVESGNYNEQFF.

The chain recombines TRBV6-8 with TRBJ1-5; 7 bases match TRBD1. Unmatched junction bases numbered 7, after V lost 10 bases and J lost 1 base. The CDR3 totals 14 residues. Germline values: CDR1 MNHGY, CDR2 SAAAGT. CDR3 nucleotide sequence: TGTGCCACAAGTCAGGGACAGAGCAATCAGCCCCAGCATTTT. It translates to CATSQGQSNQPQHF.

In this sample, this clone turned up a few times. The genes are TRBV19 and TRBJ1-1, with 8 bases lining up with TRBD1. V was clipped by 4 bases and J by 3 bases; unmatched bases: 7. Germline loops: CDR1 LNHDA, CDR2 SQIVND (reference sequence). There are 15 residues in the CDR3. The CDR3 sequence is CASSTSGGWDTEAFF. CDR3 sequence (DNA): TGTGCCAGTAGTACCTCAGGGGGCTGGGACACTGAAGCTTTCTTT. The full variable domain, rest sourced from reference TRBV19 and TRBJ1-1, is DGGITQSPKYLFRKEGQNVTLSCEQNLNHDAMYWYRQDPGQGLRLIYYSQIVNDFQKGDIAEGYSVSREKKESFPLTVTSAQKNPTAFYLCASSTSGGWDTEAFFGQGTRLTVV.

In its sample, this clone was seen many times. Here the CDR3 DNA reads TGTGCCCACGGACGGGGACAGGCCCACTACGAGCAGTACTTC. This encodes CAHGRGQAHYEQYF. The chain recombines TRBV9 with TRBJ2-7, with 8 bases lining up with TRBD1. The V gene's germline CDR1 is SGDLS and CDR2 YYNGEE. J lost 3 bases, V lost 10 bases, and 12 bases had no gene match. This CDR3 contains 14 residues.

This clone showed up just a few times. The chain joins TRBV15 to TRBJ2-2; D is unclear. The CDR3 totals 14 residues. Germline lookup yields CDR1 LNHNV and CDR2 YYDKDF (reference sequence). V lost 6 bases and J lost 0, with 8 bases in between. The CDR3 reads CATRKASNTGELFF. The CDR3 DNA is TGTGCCACCAGGAAGGCCTCGAACACCGGGGAGCTGTTTTTT.

In its sample, this clone is medium-sized. The chain carries TRBV11-3 and TRBJ1-4, with unresolved D. Germline lookup yields CDR1 SGHNT and CDR2 YENEEA. Trimming left V 2 bases short and J 3 bases short, with 13 bases between. The CDR3 spans 16 residues. DNA of the CDR3: TGTGCCAGCAGCTTAACGGGGTATCGGGCTAATGAAAAACTGTTTTTT. It yields the protein CASSLTGYRANEKLFF. Full variable domain (missing parts from reference TRBV11-3 and TRBJ1-4): EAGVVQSPRYKIIEKKQPVAFWCNPISGHNTLYWYLQNLGQGPELLIRYENEEAVDDSQLPKDRFSAERLKGVDSTLKIQPAELGDSAVYLCASSLTGYRANEKLFFGSGTQLSVL.

This clone was detected only a few times. The chain employs TRBV11-3 and TRBJ2-1; 8 positions agree with TRBD2. The junction had 6 bases not matched to a gene; V was cut back by 1 base and J by 10 bases. Per the germline V gene, CDR1 is SGHNT and CDR2 is YENEEA. CDR3 length: 14 residues. CDR3 sequence reads: CASSLGGGPREQFF. The DNA for the CDR3 is TGTGCCAGCAGCTTAGGCGGGGGGCCTAGGGAGCAGTTCTTC.

The chain links TRBV18 to TRBJ2-5; D not certain. The CDR3 runs to 12 residues. Germline V gene lookup returns CDR1 KGHSH and CDR2 LQKENI. V was clipped by 3 bases and J by 2 bases, with 4 bases between them. The CDR3 sequence is CASSPAQETQYF. CDR3 DNA sequence: TGTGCCAGCTCACCGGCGCAAGAGACCCAGTACTTC.

This chain uses TRBV15 with TRBJ1-5; D may be TRBD1 (6 bases). The CDR3 totals 14 residues. Germline CDR1 reads LNHNV; CDR2 reads YYDKDF (reference sequence). Trimming cost V 1 base and J 5 bases, with 9 bases left between them. The CDR3 loop reads CATSRAWGHQPQHF. The DNA of the CDR3 is TGTGCCACCAGCAGAGCTTGGGGGCATCAGCCCCAGCATTTT.

By share, this clone ranks as medium-sized (0.01 to 0.1%). The chain carries TRBV11-3 and TRBJ1-5, with D maybe TRBD1 (5 bases). From germline, CDR1 is SGHNT and CDR2 YENEEA. V dropped 2 bases and J dropped 6 bases, with 17 bases sitting between them. The length of the CDR3 is 16 residues. The CDR3, as DNA: TGTGCCAGCAGCTTATTTGGGGCGGGGTCCCTTCAGCCCCAGCATTTT. Translation: CASSLFGAGSLQPQHF.

CDR3: CASSDPGDKRTEAFF. CDR3 sequence (DNA): TGTGCCAGCAGTGACCCCGGGGACAAAAGGACTGAAGCTTTCTTT. The chain couples TRBV6-8 to TRBJ1-1, with D perhaps matching TRBD1 (6 bases). The CDR3 runs to 15 residues. CDR1 and CDR2 (germline): MNHGY, SAAAGT. Trimming took off 5 bases at V and 5 bases at J, with 18 bases between the two ends.

This clone is medium-sized within its sample. V and J are TRBV19 and TRBJ1-4, with no clear D. Germline CDR1 is LNHDA and CDR2 is SQIVND (reference sequence). The CDR3 runs to 14 residues. V lost 5 bases and J lost 6, with 13 bases in between. Here the CDR3 reads CASSLRRWDEKLFF. The CDR3, as DNA: TGTGCCAGTAGTCTCCGGAGATGGGATGAAAAACTGTTTTTT. Based on the CDR3 plus reference TRBV19 and TRBJ1-4, the full variable domain is DGGITQSPKYLFRKEGQNVTLSCEQNLNHDAMYWYRQDPGQGLRLIYYSQIVNDFQKGDIAEGYSVSREKKESFPLTVTSAQKNPTAFYLCASSLRRWDEKLFFGSGTQLSVL.

In DNA form, the CDR3 reads TGTGCCAGCGTCAAAGGACAGGGGCCTATTGAAGCTTTCTTT. It translates to CASVKGQGPIEAFF. The chain has TRBV6-8 and TRBJ1-1, with TRBD1 matching over 9 bases. This CDR3 region has 14 residues. Germline-derived CDR1 and CDR2 are MNHGY and SAAAGT. With 8 bases clipped from V and 7 bases from J, the junction kept 11 bases outside the gene matches.

This sequence joins TRBV6-8 and TRBJ1-1; TRBD1 aligns across 8 bases. Germline V CDR1 and CDR2: MNHGY, SAAAGT. The V segment lost 10 bases and the J segment 0 bases; nucleotides outside the gene matches: 4. The CDR3 has 13 amino acids. The CDR3 DNA sequence: TGTGCCACCAGGGGGCTTATGAACACTGAAGCTTTCTTT. Translated: CATRGLMNTEAFF.

This clone was counted a single time. The rearrangement uses TRBV14 and TRBJ2-3; 8 positions match TRBD1. V gave up 2 bases and J gave up 6 bases; unmatched junction bases: 7. The CDR3 sequence is 15 residues long. Germline-derived CDR1 and CDR2 are SGHDN and FVKESK. This CDR3 is CASSQNGQGADTQYF. CDR3 nucleotides: TGTGCCAGCAGCCAAAACGGACAGGGAGCCGATACGCAGTATTTT.